The rows below give T cell receptor beta chains drawn from one sample of a study of control samples from healthy donors and cancer patients. Only in-frame clones appear in the TCRdb table, and some are missing; sequencing was by immunoSEQ multiplex PCR. This table has 85,000 to 95,000 clones, just over 90% appearing once. Specimen: blood. The receptor set was obtained from a woman younger than 45 in good health. CDR3s include the opening cysteine and the closing phenylalanine or tryptophan. D genes are given only for firm matches. Part of the rows lack a size; the others show once, few, many or a class for expanded clones.

size: NA; D: NA; V: TRBV2; J: TRBJ1-2; DNA: TGTGCCAGCCGTGGGGACCTGATGCCTAACTATGGCTACACCTTC; CDR3: CASRGDLMPNYGYTF
size: NA; D: NA; V: TRBV27; J: TRBJ2-7; DNA: TGTGCCAGCGGGTCCGGTCCGGGGCTAAGCTACGAGCAGTACTTC; CDR3: CASGSGPGLSYEQYF
size: NA; D: NA; V: TRBV6-6; J: TRBJ1-1; DNA: TGTGCCAGCAGTTACAGAACCTATCGGGAAGCTTTCTTT; CDR3: CASSYRTYREAFF
size: NA; D: NA; V: TRBV5-1; J: TRBJ2-3; DNA: TGCGCCAGCAGCTTGGAAAGAGCACCCCTCTCGGATACGCAGTATTTT; CDR3: CASSLERAPLSDTQYF
size: once; D: TRBD1; V: TRBV7-8; J: TRBJ1-1; DNA: TGTGCCAGCAGCGGGAGACAGGGGGCGGGGACTGAAGCTTTCTTT; CDR3: CASSGRQGAGTEAFF
size: NA; D: TRBD1; V: TRBV19; J: TRBJ1-2; DNA: TGTGCCAGTAGTAGGCAGGGGGCCCGTTCTAACTATGGCTACACCTTC; CDR3: CASSRQGARSNYGYTF
size: NA; D: TRBD2; V: TRBV5-6; J: TRBJ2-1; DNA: TGTGCCAGCAGCCGTGGCCCTTTTTCGGGAGGGCCCTACAATGAGCAGTTCTTC; CDR3: CASSRGPFSGGPYNEQFF
size: NA; D: TRBD2; V: TRBV18; J: TRBJ2-3; DNA: TGTGCCAGCTCAGCGACTAGCACCACAGATACGCAGTATTTT; CDR3: CASSATSTTDTQYF
size: NA; D: TRBD1; V: TRBV7-9; J: TRBJ1-5; DNA: TGTGCCAGCAGTCTTGGGACAGGGTATCAGCCCCAGCATTTT; CDR3: CASSLGTGYQPQHF
size: many; D: TRBD1; V: TRBV3-1/TRBV3-2; J: TRBJ2-2; DNA: TGTGCCAGCAGCCAAGAAGTAGCAGGGGGTGGGATCGGGGAGCTGTTTTTT; CDR3: CASSQEVAGGGIGELFF
size: NA; D: NA; V: TRBV5-5; J: TRBJ1-5; DNA: TGTGCCAGCAGCTTTGGGGGTACCAATCAGCCCCAGCATTTT; CDR3: CASSFGGTNQPQHF
size: NA; D: NA; V: TRBV12-5; J: TRBJ2-2; DNA: TGTGCTAGTGGTTTAGTAGAAAACACCGGGGAGCTGTTTTTT; CDR3: CASGLVENTGELFF
size: NA; D: NA; V: TRBV3-1/TRBV3-2; J: TRBJ1-4; DNA: TGTGCCAGCAGCCAATCCCCCCCGCATGTAGCTAATGAAAAACTGTTTTTT; CDR3: CASSQSPPHVANEKLFF
size: NA; D: TRBD2; V: TRBV7-8; J: TRBJ2-1; DNA: TGTGCCAGCAGCGCCAGCGGGGGGACTTACAATGAGCAGTTCTTC; CDR3: CASSASGGTYNEQFF